The rows below give T cell receptor beta chains drawn from one sample of a study of cytomegalovirus exposure and HLA in healthy donors. Assay: immunoSEQ multiplex PCR; the TCRdb copy retains only in-frame clones and omits some. The sample records approximately 110,000 clones, about 59% being singletons. Sequencing was performed on PBMCs. The receptors stem from a man younger than 45 in good health and CMV-seropositive. The CDR3 runs from the conserved cysteine through the conserved F or W. The D gene is left open where the match is weak. Rows may omit the clone size; those that give it use once, few, many or a size class.

d_call clone_size j_call v_call cdr3_length cdr3_nt cdr3_aa
TRBD1 - TRBJ2-2 TRBV6-4 15 TGTGCCAGCAGTGACTGGGACAGGGACCCCGGGGAGCTGTTTTTT CASSDWDRDPGELFF
- - TRBJ1-3 TRBV6-5 12 TGTGCCAGCTATTCGGCTGGAAACACCATATATTTT CASYSAGNTIYF
TRBD1 few TRBJ1-5 TRBV6-1 15 TGTGCCAGCAGGGGGGACAGGGGGCGAGTACAGCCCCAGCATTTT CASRGDRGRVQPQHF
TRBD1 - TRBJ1-1 TRBV5-1 15 TGCGCCAGCAGCTTCAAAACAGGGGGCTGGACTGAAGCTTTCTTT CASSFKTGGWTEAFF
- few TRBJ1-1 TRBV29-1 12 TGCAGCGTTATGACAGAATACACTGAAGCTTTCTTT CSVMTEYTEAFF
- - TRBJ2-2 TRBV19 13 TGTGCCAGTACCACTAGCTGGACCGGGGAGCTGTTTTTT CASTTSWTGELFF
- few TRBJ1-4 TRBV5-1 16 TGCGCCAGCAGCTTGAGTAAGGGAGGGGAACATGAAAAACTGTTTTTT CASSLSKGGEHEKLFF
- few TRBJ2-3 TRBV6-6 11 TGTGCCAGCAGCGAGACTAATACGCAGTATTTT CASSETNTQYF
- - TRBJ1-2 TRBV2 12 TGTGCCAGCATCTTGCGGAACTATGGCTACACCTTC CASILRNYGYTF
- once TRBJ1-5 TRBV6-6 16 TGTGCCAGCAGTTCTCCACACGATAATAGCAATCAGCCCCAGCATTTT CASSSPHDNSNQPQHF
- - TRBJ2-2 TRBV27 15 TGTGCCAGCAGTTATTCGAGGGGGGGCACCGGGGAGCTGTTTTTT CASSYSRGGTGELFF
- - TRBJ2-7 TRBV4-2 13 TGTGCCAGCAGCCCGTGGGGAGGATACGAGCAGTACTTC CASSPWGGYEQYF
- - TRBJ1-1 TRBV28 14 TGTGCCAGCAGTTTGGCGGGGGGGGTCACTGAAGCTTTCTTT CASSLAGGVTEAFF
- - TRBJ2-7 TRBV18 14 TGTGCCAGCTCACCTCAAACAGGGTTCGACGAGCAGTACTTC CASSPQTGFDEQYF
- - TRBJ1-6 TRBV14 13 TGTGCCAGCAGAGTGGACAGAAGTTCACCCCTCCACTTT CASRVDRSSPLHF
TRBD1 few TRBJ2-7 TRBV7-7 14 TGTGCTAGCAGCCCCGGGACAGGGGGTTACGAGCAGTACTTC CASSPGTGGYEQYF
TRBD1 - TRBJ1-1 TRBV6-5 13 TGTGCCTGTAGTAGGACAGGGGTCACTGAAGCTTTCTTT CACSRTGVTEAFF
- - TRBJ2-5 TRBV19 16 TGTGCCAGTAGTAAGGGGACGGGGGCGGGGGAAGAGACCCAGTACTTC CASSKGTGAGEETQYF
- - TRBJ2-1 TRBV2 15 TGTGCCAGCAGTGAGCAGGAAAGCTCCTACAATGAGCAGTTCTTC CASSEQESSYNEQFF
TRBD1 - TRBJ1-2 TRBV18 14 TGTGCCAGCTCACCTGGACAGGGACTTAGGGGCTACACCTTC CASSPGQGLRGYTF
TRBD1 - TRBJ1-5 TRBV6-1 15 TGTGCCAGCAGTCCACAACCGGGACAGGGTCAGCCCCAGCATTTT CASSPQPGQGQPQHF
TRBD2 - TRBJ2-1 TRBV7-2 15 TGTGCCAGCAGCTTGATCCGGGGGGGCCAAACTGAGCAGTTCTTC CASSLIRGGQTEQFF
- - TRBJ1-1 TRBV19 14 TGTGCCAGTAGTATTACCCTCCGGGGAACTGAAGCTTTCTTT CASSITLRGTEAFF
- - TRBJ2-5 TRBV5-4 13 TGTGCCAGCAGACAGGGACCCCAAGAGACCCAGTACTTC CASRQGPQETQYF
TRBD1 - TRBJ2-2 TRBV19 16 TGTGCCAGTAGTATAGCCCCCGGGACAGGGGCCGGGGAGCTGTTTTTT CASSIAPGTGAGELFF
TRBD2 - TRBJ2-2 TRBV2 16 TGTGCCAGCAGTGTGTCACTAGCGCCGAACACCGGGGAGCTGTTTTTT CASSVSLAPNTGELFF